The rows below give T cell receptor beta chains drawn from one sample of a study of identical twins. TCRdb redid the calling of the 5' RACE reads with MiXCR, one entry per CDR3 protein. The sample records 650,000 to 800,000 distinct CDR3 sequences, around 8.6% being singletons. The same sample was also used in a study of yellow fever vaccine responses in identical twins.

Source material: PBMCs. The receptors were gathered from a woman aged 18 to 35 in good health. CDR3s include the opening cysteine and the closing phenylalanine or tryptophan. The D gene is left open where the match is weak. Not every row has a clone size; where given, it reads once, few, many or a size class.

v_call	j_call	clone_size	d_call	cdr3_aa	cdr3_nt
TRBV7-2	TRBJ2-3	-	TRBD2	CASSIGGGATDTQYF	TGTGCCAGCAGCATCGGGGGGGGGGCGACAGATACGCAGTATTTT
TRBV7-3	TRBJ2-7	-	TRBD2	CASSLTGPGGGSYEQYF	TGTGCCAGCAGCTTAACGGGCCCGGGAGGGGGGTCCTACGAGCAGTACTTC
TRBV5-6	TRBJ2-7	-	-	CASSLRGGAAYEQYF	TGTGCCAGCAGCTTGCGTGGCGGGGCCGCCTACGAGCAGTACTTC
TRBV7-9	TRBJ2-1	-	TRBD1	CASSLPTGTGGNEQFF	TGTGCCAGCAGCTTACCCACCGGGACAGGGGGCAATGAGCAGTTCTTC
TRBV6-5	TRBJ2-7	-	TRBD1	CASSYTRPGQGPHEQYF	TGTGCCAGCAGTTACACCCGTCCTGGACAGGGTCCCCACGAGCAGTACTTC
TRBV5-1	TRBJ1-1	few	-	CASSLARDLNTEAFF	TGCGCCAGCAGCTTGGCCCGGGACCTGAACACTGAAGCTTTCTTT
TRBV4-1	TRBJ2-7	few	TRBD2	CASSRAGEPLYEQYF	TGCGCCAGCAGCCGAGCGGGGGAACCACTCTACGAGCAGTACTTC
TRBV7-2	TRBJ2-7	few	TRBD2	CASSLGTSGASEQYF	TGTGCCAGCAGCTTAGGTACTAGCGGGGCGAGTGAGCAGTACTTC
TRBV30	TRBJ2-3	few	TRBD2	CAWSPQGTKQVTQYF	TGTGCCTGGAGTCCACAAGGGACTAAACAGGTTACGCAGTATTTT
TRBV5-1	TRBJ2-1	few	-	CASSYGGDGINEQFF	TGCGCCAGCAGCTATGGAGGCGACGGAATAAATGAGCAGTTCTTC
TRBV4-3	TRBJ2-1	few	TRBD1	CASSQDGRGTGSERFF	TGCGCCAGCAGCCAAGATGGTAGGGGGACAGGGTCAGAGCGGTTCTTC
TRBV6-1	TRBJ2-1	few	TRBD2	CASSEERAGGPPLNNEQFF	TGTGCCAGCAGTGAAGAGAGAGCGGGGGGGCCGCCGCTTAACAATGAGCAGTTCTTC
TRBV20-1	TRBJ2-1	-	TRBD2	CSARVLAGGRITYNEQFF	TGCAGTGCTAGAGTTTTGGCGGGAGGGCGTATCACCTACAATGAGCAGTTCTTC
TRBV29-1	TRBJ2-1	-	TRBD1	CSVWTGMGEQFF	TGCAGCGTGTGGACAGGGATGGGTGAGCAGTTCTTC
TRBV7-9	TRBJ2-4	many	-	CASSLEGMQDIQYF	TGTGCCAGCAGCTTAGAGGGGATGCAGGACATTCAGTACTTC
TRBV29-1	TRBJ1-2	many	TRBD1	CSVEGTGRTNYGYTF	TGCAGCGTTGAGGGGACAGGGCGAACTAACTATGGCTACACCTTC
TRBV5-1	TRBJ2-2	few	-	CASSGENTGELFF	TGCGCCAGCAGCGGCGAGAACACCGGGGAGCTGTTTTTT
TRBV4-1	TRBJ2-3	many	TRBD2	CASSQVLAGGYTQYF	TGCGCCAGCAGCCAAGTTCTAGCGGGAGGCTATACGCAGTATTTT
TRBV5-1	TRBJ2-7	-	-	CASSLGGTAGSHEQYF	TGCGCCAGCAGCTTGGGAGGGACGGCGGGAAGTCACGAGCAGTACTTC
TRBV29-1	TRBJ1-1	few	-	CSAGQNTEAFF	TGCAGCGCCGGACAAAACACTGAAGCTTTCTTT
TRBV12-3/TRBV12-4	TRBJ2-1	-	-	CASSPPGVGNEQFF	TGTGCCAGCAGTCCCCCTGGTGTAGGGAATGAGCAGTTCTTC
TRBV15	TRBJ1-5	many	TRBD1	CATRFDRDQPQHF	TGTGCCACTAGATTCGACAGGGATCAGCCCCAGCATTTT
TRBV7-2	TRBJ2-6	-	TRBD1	CASSLRQGVGANVLTF	TGTGCCAGCAGCTTAAGACAGGGGGTTGGGGCCAACGTCCTGACTTTC
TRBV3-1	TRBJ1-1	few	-	CASSQEGAGRTEAFF	TGTGCCAGCAGCCAAGAGGGAGCAGGGCGCACTGAAGCTTTCTTT
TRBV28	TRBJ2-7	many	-	CASSLASGGGGLEQYF	TGTGCCAGCAGTTTAGCGTCAGGTGGAGGGGGCCTCGAGCAGTACTTC
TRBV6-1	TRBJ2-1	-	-	CASSLGPRLFF	TGTGCCAGCAGCCTGGGACCTAGGCTGTTCTTC
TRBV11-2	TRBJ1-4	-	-	CASSPDAHRGEKLFF	TGTGCCAGCAGCCCAGATGCCCACCGGGGGGAAAAACTGTTTTTT
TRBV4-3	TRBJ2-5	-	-	CASSQDAVPREPHQETQYF	TGCGCCAGCAGCCAAGATGCTGTTCCCCGGGAACCCCATCAAGAGACCCAGTACTTC
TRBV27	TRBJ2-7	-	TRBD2	CASSPRTSLRDEQYF	TGTGCCAGCAGTCCCAGGACTAGCCTTAGAGACGAGCAGTACTTC
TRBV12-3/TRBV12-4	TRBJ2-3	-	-	CASIRLAASTDTQYF	TGTGCCAGCATCAGGCTGGCGGCTAGCACAGATACGCAGTATTTT
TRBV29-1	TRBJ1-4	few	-	CSARKGIEKLFF	TGCAGCGCCCGAAAGGGGATTGAAAAACTGTTTTTT
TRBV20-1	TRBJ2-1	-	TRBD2	CSAGSWRGGNEQFF	TGCAGTGCTGGCTCCTGGCGGGGGGGGAATGAGCAGTTCTTC
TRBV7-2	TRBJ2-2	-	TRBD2	CASSYYPGRDTGELFF	TGTGCCAGCAGCTATTATCCAGGGAGGGACACCGGGGAGCTGTTTTTT